This T cell receptor beta chain derives from a study of regulatory T cells in long-lasting Graves disease. The CDR3 contains 15 residues. Germline V gene sequence: CDR1 DFQATT, CDR2 SNEGSKA (reference sequence). V trimming: 5 bases; J trimming: 5 bases; junction bases outside the gene matches: 9. Study-level findings and limits: Persistent disease exhibited a predilection for TRBV28, TRBJ1-2 and TRBJ2-5.

This clonotype was seen ten or more times. Its antigen is as yet unknown. Both iRepertoire HTBI primers and Arm-PCR of CDR3 regions were used to build the TCR beta libraries. TCRdb called the multiplex PCR reads again in MiXCR, with one record for every CDR3 protein. In the table there are roughly 410,000 distinct CDR3 sequences, roughly 15% of which are singletons. The time point was: newly diagnosed GD, antithyroid drugs for less than 3 months. Making the TCR library involved RNA that had been extracted from PBMCs. This sample was shared with a second study, whose subject was T cells in Graves' hyperthyroidism and ophthalmopathy. That paper notes: Used for diagnoses were clinical symptoms, serum thyroxine and TRAb, thyroid ultrasound and orbital computed tomography. With the HTBI primer set, the TCR CDR3 went through a first round of RT-PCR. Blood samples included most of the expanded thyroid clonotypes exceeding 0.001.

The sample here was peripheral blood mononuclear cells (PBMCs), taken at new diagnosis, from a patient treated with antithyroid drugs. This TCR came from a woman in her thirties or forties with Graves disease. The chain carries TRBV20-1 and TRBJ2-5; the match to TRBD1 covers 12 bases. The chain's CDR3 is CSADRDRGRMETQYF. The CDR3 DNA reads as TGCAGTGCTGACAGGGACAGGGGGCGTATGGAGACCCAGTACTTC.